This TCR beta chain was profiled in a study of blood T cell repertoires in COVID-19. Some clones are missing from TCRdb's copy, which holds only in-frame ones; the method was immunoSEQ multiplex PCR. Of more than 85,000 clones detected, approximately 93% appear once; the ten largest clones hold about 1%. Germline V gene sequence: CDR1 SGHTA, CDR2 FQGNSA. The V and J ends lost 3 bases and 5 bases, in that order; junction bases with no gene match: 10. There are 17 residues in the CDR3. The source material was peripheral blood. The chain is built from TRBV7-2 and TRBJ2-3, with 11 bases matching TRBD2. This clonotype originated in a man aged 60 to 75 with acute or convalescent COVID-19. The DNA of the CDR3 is TGTGCCAGCAGCTTTGGCCCTAGCGGGAGGTTAGGAGATACGCAGTATTTT. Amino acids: CASSFGPSGRLGDTQYF. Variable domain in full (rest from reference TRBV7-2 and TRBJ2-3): GAGVSQSPSNKVTEKGKDVELRCDPISGHTALYWYRQSLGQGLEFLIYFQGNSAPDKSGLPSDRFSAERTGGSVSTLTIQRTQQEDSAVYLCASSFGPSGRLGDTQYFGPGTRLTVL.